The clone carrying this TCR beta chain turned up a few times. Next came a second PCR, run for roughly 6 to 11 cycles, which used a sample-barcoded 5' primer along with a J-beta primer mix. Using its own MiXCR run on the 5' RACE reads, TCRdb lists one record per CDR3 protein. The sample contains around 1,000,000 distinct CDR3 sequences, almost 25% of which appear only once. Donors were systemically healthy Caucasian individuals from Russia aged roughly 6 to 100 years. The sample belongs to a study of blood T cells in healthy people across ages. J gave up 2 bases and V 3 bases, and 8 bases lay outside the gene matches. CDR3 size: 16 residues. Germline CDR1 reads SGHTA; CDR2 reads FQGNSA. This same sample was also taken into another study, of T cells of mothers and their children.

The sample taken for sequencing was blood. The origin of this receptor is a girl aged 2-10 years in good health. The chain employs TRBV7-2 and TRBJ2-3; 7 bases agree with TRBD2. CDR3 in amino acids: CASSFGNGGITDTQYF. The DNA of the CDR3 is TGTGCCAGCAGCTTTGGCAACGGGGGGATCACAGATACGCAGTATTTT.